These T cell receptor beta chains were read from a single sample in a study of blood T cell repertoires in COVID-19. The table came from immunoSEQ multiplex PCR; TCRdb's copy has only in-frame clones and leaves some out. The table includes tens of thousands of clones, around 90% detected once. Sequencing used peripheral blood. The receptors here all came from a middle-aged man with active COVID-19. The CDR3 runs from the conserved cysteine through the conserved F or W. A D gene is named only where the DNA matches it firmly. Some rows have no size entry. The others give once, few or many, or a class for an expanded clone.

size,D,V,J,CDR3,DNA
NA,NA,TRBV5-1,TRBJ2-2,CASSTRPGESSGELFF,TGCGCCAGCAGCACACGACCGGGAGAAAGCTCAGGGGAGCTGTTTTTT
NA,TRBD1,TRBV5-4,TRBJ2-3,CASRRDRGGTDTQYF,TGTGCCAGCAGACGGGACAGGGGAGGCACAGATACGCAGTATTTT
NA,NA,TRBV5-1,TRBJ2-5,CASSFIQGSETQYF,TGCGCCAGCAGCTTCATCCAGGGTTCGGAGACCCAGTACTTC
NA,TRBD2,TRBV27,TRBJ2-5,CASSQIAGENQETQYF,TGTGCCAGCAGCCAGATAGCGGGGGAGAACCAAGAGACCCAGTACTTC
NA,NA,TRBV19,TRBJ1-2,CASSLFKKPYGYTF,TGTGCCAGTAGTCTTTTCAAAAAGCCCTATGGTTACACCTTC
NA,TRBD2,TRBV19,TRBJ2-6,CASSPLAGGSGANVLTF,TGTGCCAGTAGTCCCTTAGCGGGGGGCTCTGGGGCCAACGTCCTGACTTTC
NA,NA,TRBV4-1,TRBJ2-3,CASSQAGDTQYF,TGCGCCAGCAGCCAAGCGGGGGATACGCAGTATTTT
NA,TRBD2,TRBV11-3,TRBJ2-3,CASSLAGSTDTQYF,TGTGCCAGCTCACTAGCGGGGAGCACAGATACGCAGTATTTT
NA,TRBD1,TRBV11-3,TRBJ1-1,CASSSDGQGNTEAFF,TGTGCCAGCAGCTCCGACGGACAGGGGAACACTGAAGCTTTCTTT
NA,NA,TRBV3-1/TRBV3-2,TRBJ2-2,CASSLLVPGELFF,TGTGCCAGCAGCCTACTAGTCCCCGGGGAGCTGTTTTTT
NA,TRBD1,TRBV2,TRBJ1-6,CASSDRQGLNSPLHF,TGTGCCAGCAGTGACCGACAGGGTTTGAATTCACCCCTCCACTTT
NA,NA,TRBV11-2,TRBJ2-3,CASSAGWLDTQYF,TGTGCCAGCAGCGCGGGGTGGCTAGATACGCAGTATTTT
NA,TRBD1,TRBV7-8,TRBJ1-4,CASSSRTGGTTNEKLFF,TGTGCCAGCAGCTCACGGACAGGGGGGACAACTAATGAAAAACTGTTTTTT
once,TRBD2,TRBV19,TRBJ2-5,CASSIALAGGIETQYF,TGTGCCAGTAGTATCGCACTAGCGGGGGGGATAGAGACCCAGTACTTC
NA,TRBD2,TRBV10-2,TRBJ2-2,CASSEPGGLENGELFF,TGCGCCAGCAGTGAGCCGGGGGGACTGGAAAACGGGGAGCTGTTTTTT
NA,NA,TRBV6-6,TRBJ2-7,CASSYSADTYEQYF,TGTGCCAGCAGTTACTCGGCGGATACCTACGAGCAGTACTTC
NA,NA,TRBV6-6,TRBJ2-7,CASSYLRDPSSYEQYF,TGTGCCAGCAGTTACTTGCGGGACCCAAGCTCCTACGAGCAGTACTTC
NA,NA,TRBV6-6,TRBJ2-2,CASSWREEYTGELFF,TGTGCCAGCAGTTGGAGGGAGGAGTACACCGGGGAGCTGTTTTTT
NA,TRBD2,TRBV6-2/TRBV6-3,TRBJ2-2,CASSSGRLAANTGELFF,TGTGCCAGCAGCTCCGGACGACTAGCGGCTAACACCGGGGAGCTGTTTTTT
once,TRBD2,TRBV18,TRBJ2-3,CASSLAGGLTDTQYF,TGTGCCAGCTCACTAGCGGGGGGCCTTACAGATACGCAGTATTTT
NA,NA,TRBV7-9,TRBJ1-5,CASSLAGNRESNQPQHF,TGTGCCAGCAGCTTAGCGGGGAATAGGGAGAGCAATCAGCCCCAGCATTTT
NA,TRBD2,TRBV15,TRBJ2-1,CATSRAGTGLADYNEQFF,TGTGCCACCAGCAGAGCGGGGACAGGACTAGCGGACTACAATGAGCAGTTCTTC
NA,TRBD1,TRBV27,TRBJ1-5,CASSLSHHRGDRNQPQHF,TGTGCCAGCAGTTTATCCCACCACAGGGGGGATCGCAATCAGCCCCAGCATTTT
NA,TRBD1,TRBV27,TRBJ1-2,CASSFTGEGYGYTF,TGTGCCAGCAGTTTTACAGGGGAAGGGTATGGCTACACCTTC
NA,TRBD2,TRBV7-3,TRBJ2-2,CASTDMIAGGTGELFF,TGTGCCAGCACCGACATGATAGCGGGAGGAACCGGGGAGCTGTTTTTT
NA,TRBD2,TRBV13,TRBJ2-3,CASSLRSSGRGDTQYF,TGTGCCAGCAGCTTACGGTCTAGCGGGAGGGGAGATACGCAGTATTTT
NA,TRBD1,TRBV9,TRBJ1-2,CASTSGQAYGYTF,TGTGCCAGTACCTCAGGACAGGCCTATGGCTACACCTTC
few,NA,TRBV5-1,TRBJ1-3,CASSLGLSGNTIYF,TGCGCCAGCAGCTTGGGACTCTCTGGAAACACCATATATTTT
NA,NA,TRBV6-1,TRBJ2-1,CASSEPTTNEQFF,TGTGCCAGCAGTGAACCGACTACCAATGAGCAGTTCTTC
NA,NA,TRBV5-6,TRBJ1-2,CASSPGARGYTF,TGTGCCAGCAGCCCAGGGGCGCGGGGCTACACCTTC
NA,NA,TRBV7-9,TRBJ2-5,CATTTGQETQYF,TGTGCCACTACAACAGGGCAAGAGACCCAGTACTTC
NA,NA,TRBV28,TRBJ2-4,CASRKRLAKNIQYF,TGTGCCAGCAGGAAGAGATTAGCCAAAAACATTCAGTACTTC
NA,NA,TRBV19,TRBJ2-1,CATASRSNEQFF,TGTGCCACCGCTAGCCGAAGCAATGAGCAGTTCTTC
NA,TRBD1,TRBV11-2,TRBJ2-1,CASSYRQGASYNEQFF,TGTGCCAGCAGCTACAGACAGGGTGCATCCTACAATGAGCAGTTCTTC
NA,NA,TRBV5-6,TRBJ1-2,CASSLVDREGYGYTF,TGTGCCAGCAGCTTGGTGGATAGGGAGGGCTATGGCTACACCTTC
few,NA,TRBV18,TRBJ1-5,CASSRGDSYSNQPQHF,TGTGCCAGCTCACGCGGGGATAGCTATAGCAATCAGCCCCAGCATTTT
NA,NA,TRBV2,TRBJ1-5,CASTGGTGQPQHF,TGTGCCAGCACGGGGGGGACTGGTCAGCCCCAGCATTTT
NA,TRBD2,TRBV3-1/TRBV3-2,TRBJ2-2,CASSRGGPGTGELFF,TGTGCCAGCAGCCGGGGAGGGCCCGGCACCGGGGAGCTGTTTTTT
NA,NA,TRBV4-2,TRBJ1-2,CASSQPGSNDYGYTF,TGTGCCAGCAGTCAACCGGGGTCCAATGATTATGGCTACACCTTC
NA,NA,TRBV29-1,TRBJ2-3,CSVITSTSTDTQYF,TGCAGCGTTATAACTAGCACTAGCACAGATACGCAGTATTTT
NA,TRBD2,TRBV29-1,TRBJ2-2,CSAESWTSGRGNRELFF,TGCAGCGCCGAGTCTTGGACTAGCGGGAGGGGGAACCGGGAGCTGTTTTTT
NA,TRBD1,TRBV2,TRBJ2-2,CASTPGQGFTGELFF,TGTGCCAGCACACCGGGACAGGGTTTCACCGGGGAGCTGTTTTTT
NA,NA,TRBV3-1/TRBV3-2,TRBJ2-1,CASTPDWSYNEQFF,TGTGCCAGCACCCCGGACTGGTCCTACAATGAGCAGTTCTTC
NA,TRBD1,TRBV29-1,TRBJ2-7,CSVPGVGTGDGYEQYF,TGCAGCGTGCCCGGGGTGGGGACAGGGGACGGCTACGAGCAGTACTTC
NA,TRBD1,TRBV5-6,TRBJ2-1,CASSLVSDRGLEAKFF,TGTGCCAGCAGCTTGGTTTCGGACAGGGGGCTAGAGGCGAAGTTCTTC
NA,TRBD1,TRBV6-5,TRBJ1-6,CATARDRSWYSPLHF,TGTGCCACCGCCCGGGACAGGAGCTGGTATTCACCCCTCCACTTT
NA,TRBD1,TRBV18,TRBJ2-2,CASRIPGQGGTGELFF,TGTGCCAGCAGGATTCCGGGACAGGGTGGAACCGGGGAGCTGTTTTTT
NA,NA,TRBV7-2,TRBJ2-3,CASSLAQGGRGGTQYF,TGTGCCAGCAGCTTAGCGCAGGGCGGGCGGGGAGGTACGCAGTATTTT
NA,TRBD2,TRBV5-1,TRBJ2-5,CASSFSGAETQYF,TGCGCCAGCAGCTTTAGCGGGGCCGAGACCCAGTACTTC